Following are 23 T cell receptor beta chains from one sample sequenced in a study of PD-1 blockade in classical Hodgkin lymphoma. The protocol was immunoSEQ multiplex PCR, while the TCRdb copy is restricted to in-frame clones and leaves out a portion. The sample lists 70,000 or so clones; 93% were seen once. The time point: newly diagnosed, previously untreated cHL patient sample. The specimen sequenced was peripheral blood mononuclear cells (PBMCs). These receptors originate from a human donor with classical Hodgkin lymphoma.

The chain is built from TRBV7-2 and TRBJ2-1; D gene uncertain. CDR1 and CDR2 (germline): SGHTA, FQGNSA. Between the trimmed V and J ends, which lost 3 bases and 4 bases, there was a span of 7 bases. The CDR3 is made up of 13 amino acids. The CDR3 spells CASSLQGYNEQFF. In nucleotides, the CDR3 is TGTGCCAGCAGCTTGCAAGGGTACAATGAGCAGTTCTTC.

The chain employs TRBV18 and TRBJ2-5; 7 bases match TRBD2. The CDR3 is 17 residues long. Germline trimming cut 3 bases from V and 0 bases from J; bases unmatched to any gene: 10. CDR1 is KGHSH, CDR2 LQKENI, per germline. The CDR3 nucleotides are TGTGCCAGCTCACCTCGGCAGGGACTATTGTACCAAGAGACCCAGTACTTC. It is translated as CASSPRQGLLYQETQYF.

This clone has a handful of counts. The chain employs TRBV18 and TRBJ2-3; D gene uncertain. CDR1 and CDR2 (germline): KGHSH, LQKENI. There are 13 residues in the CDR3. Trimming removed 8 bases from V and 6 bases from J, with 15 bases in between. The CDR3 sequence: CASTQTATDTQYF. In DNA, the CDR3 is TGTGCCAGCACCCAGACTGCGACTGATACGCAGTATTTT. The whole variable domain, filled in from reference TRBV18 and TRBJ2-3, reads NAGVMQNPRHLVRRRGQEARLRCSPMKGHSHVYWYRQLPEEGLKFMVYLQKENIIDESGMPKERFSAEFPKEGPSILRIQQVVRGDSAAYFCASTQTATDTQYFGPGTRLTVL.

This clone was observed a single time. The chain joins TRBV9 to TRBJ1-2, with D unresolved. This CDR3 spans 15 amino acids. Germline V gene sequence: CDR1 SGDLS, CDR2 YYNGEE. V dropped 0 bases and J dropped 4 bases, with 13 bases sitting between them. The CDR3, as DNA: TGTGCCAGCAGCGTAGGTCTTTCTGGCAGCTATGGCTACACCTTC. This gives the protein CASSVGLSGSYGYTF.

This clone came up once. CDR3 loop: CASSSYRGAPDTQYF. CDR3 DNA: TGTGCCAGCAGCTCCTACAGGGGGGCGCCAGATACGCAGTATTTT. The chain uses TRBV7-9 and TRBJ2-3; TRBD1 matches 8 bases. J was trimmed by 4 bases and V by 4 bases; bases with no gene match: 7. Germline V lookup: CDR1 SEHNR, CDR2 FQNEAQ (reference sequence). CDR3 length: 15 amino acids.

CDR3 amino acids: CASIVYPGQGRETQYF. The CDR3 coding sequence is TGTGCCAGCATCGTTTATCCGGGACAGGGGCGAGAGACCCAGTACTTC. The genes are TRBV21-1 and TRBJ2-5; TRBD1 is the table's D call and was not checked against the DNA. TRBV21-1 is flagged as a pseudogene. The CDR3 sequence is 16 residues long.

The genes are TRBV9 and TRBJ2-1; TRBD2 matches at 7 bases. The germline CDR1 and CDR2 sequences are SGDLS and YYNGEE. This CDR3 is built from 13 residues. Trimming cost V 0 bases and J 10 bases; bases outside gene matches: 4. CDR3 in DNA: TGTGCCAGCAGCGTAGGCGGGAGTTGGGAGCAGTTCTTC. Translated, it gives CASSVGGSWEQFF.

The CDR3 bases are TGCGCCAGCAGCCAAGTCTCAGGGGGTGCTCAGCCCCAGCATTTT. This encodes CASSQVSGGAQPQHF. This sequence joins TRBV4-1 and TRBJ1-5; 7 bases map to TRBD1. Germline V lookup: CDR1 MGHRA, CDR2 YSYEKL. Unmatched junction bases numbered 6, after V lost 1 base and J lost 6 bases. The CDR3 is 15 residues long.

The chain combines TRBV28 with TRBJ1-1; weak D call: TRBD1 (6 bases). The CDR3 spans 14 residues. Looked up from germline, CDR1 is MDHEN and CDR2 is SYDVKM. Trimming stripped 2 bases from V and 5 bases from J, with 12 bases between. In DNA form, the CDR3 reads TGTGCCAGCAGTTTACCGGGGGCGGGGACTGAAGCTTTCTTT. Encoded protein: CASSLPGAGTEAFF.

This clone appeared a single time. The chain has TRBV7-9 and TRBJ2-3, with TRBD1 matching 7 bases. The CDR3 totals 16 residues. The V segment lost 2 bases and the J segment 0 bases; nucleotides outside the gene matches: 5. CDR1 and CDR2 (germline): SEHNR, FQNEAQ (reference sequence). CDR3 sequence (DNA): TGTGCCAGCAGCTTATTAGAGGGGGCGAGCACAGATACGCAGTATTTT. Its protein product is CASSLLEGASTDTQYF.

The chain uses TRBV7-2 and TRBJ1-2; D is unclear. CDR1 and CDR2 from the germline V gene are SGHTA and FQGNSA. The CDR3 runs to 15 residues. V shed 1 base and J shed 0 bases, with 9 bases lying between them. This CDR3 reads CASSLVDRSNYGYTF. In DNA form, the CDR3 reads TGTGCCAGCAGCTTAGTGGACCGGTCTAACTATGGCTACACCTTC.

The chain links TRBV7-9 to TRBJ1-1; D not certain. The CDR3 has 14 amino acids. The V gene lost 5 bases and the J gene lost 1 base, with 11 bases spanning the gap. Germline-derived CDR1 and CDR2 are SEHNR and FQNEAQ (reference sequence). CDR3 sequence: CASSLGLTNTEAFF. In DNA form, the CDR3 reads TGTGCCAGCAGCCTTGGACTTACGAACACTGAAGCTTTCTTT.

Written as DNA, the CDR3 is TGTGCCAGCAGCGAACGAGGATCCCGGGACAGGGTAGGGGCCGGGGAGCTGTTTTTT. This sequence encodes CASSERGSRDRVGAGELFF. V usage is TRBV4-2 and J usage is TRBJ2-2; 9 bases are a match to TRBD1. Per the germline V gene, CDR1 is LGHNA and CDR2 is YNFKEQ. The CDR3 consists of 19 residues. V shed 5 bases and J 6 bases; nucleotides not matched to a gene: 19.

In this sample, this clone turned up once. The genes are TRBV5-1 and TRBJ2-1; 8 bases agree with TRBD2. Germline loops: CDR1 SGHRS, CDR2 YFSETQ. The J segment lost 5 bases and the V segment lost 2 bases, leaving 3 bases of the junction unmatched. The CDR3 is 14 amino acids. The chain's CDR3 is CASSFAAGDNEQFF. The CDR3 coding sequence is TGCGCCAGCAGCTTCGCAGCGGGGGACAATGAGCAGTTCTTC.

The chain uses TRBV7-2 and TRBJ2-7, with no clear D. Germline V gene data show CDR1 as SGHTA and CDR2 as FQGNSA. This CDR3 spans 14 amino acids. Trimming removed 2 bases at V and 3 bases at J, with 11 bases between. CDR3 nucleotide sequence: TGTGCCAGCAGCTTAAAGGCCCTCCTCTACGAGCAGTACTTC. Encoded protein: CASSLKALLYEQYF.

The chain has TRBV5-8 and TRBJ2-5; 8 nucleotides match TRBD1. The V segment lost 2 bases and the J segment 3 bases; nucleotides outside the gene matches: 6. This CDR3 spans 15 amino acids. The V gene's germline CDR1 is SGHTS and CDR2 YDEGEE. In DNA form, the CDR3 reads TGTGCCAGCAGCTTCGGACAGGGTGGAAAAGAGACCCAGTACTTC. Amino acid sequence: CASSFGQGGKETQYF.

This chain joins TRBV19 and TRBJ1-1, with D unclear. V was pared by 7 bases and J by 1 base, with 10 bases between. From germline, CDR1 is LNHDA and CDR2 SQIVND (reference sequence). This CDR3 contains 13 residues. CDR3 sequence reads: CASNVKGNTEAFF. CDR3 sequence (DNA): TGTGCCAGTAACGTTAAGGGGAACACTGAAGCTTTCTTT.

The chain has TRBV18 and TRBJ2-7, with D perhaps given as TRBD1 or TRBD2 (5 bases each). Trimming left V 1 base short and J 0 bases short, with 10 bases between. This CDR3 contains 15 residues. Germline values: CDR1 KGHSH, CDR2 LQKENI. The CDR3, as DNA: TGTGCCAGCTCACCACGTCCCGGGACCTCCTACGAGCAGTACTTC. Translated, it gives CASSPRPGTSYEQYF.

CDR3 sequence: CASSFGTVMNTEAFF. CDR3 sequence (DNA): TGTGCCAGCAGCTTCGGGACAGTGATGAACACTGAAGCTTTCTTT. V usage is TRBV7-9 and J usage is TRBJ1-1; 7 nucleotides align to TRBD1. Germline-derived CDR1 and CDR2 are SEHNR and FQNEAQ (reference sequence). This CDR3 is 15 amino acids long. The trim removed 3 bases at V and 0 bases at J, leaving 4 bases unmatched.

The rearrangement links TRBV19 to TRBJ2-1; 9 nucleotides line up with TRBD1. Germline CDR1 is LNHDA and CDR2 is SQIVND (reference sequence). Losses at the gene ends were 4 bases for V and 7 bases for J; bases not matched to a gene: 8. CDR3 length: 15 amino acids. The CDR3 loop is CASSTRTGAGNEQFF. The DNA for the CDR3 is TGTGCCAGTAGTACCCGGACAGGGGCTGGGAATGAGCAGTTCTTC.

The J gene is TRBJ2-1, the V gene TRBV5-1, with 12 bases fitting TRBD2. V dropped 4 bases and J dropped 6; count of bases not matched to a gene: 5. This CDR3 has 15 amino acids. The germline V gene encodes CDR1 SGHRS and CDR2 YFSETQ. For the CDR3, the DNA is TGCGCCAGCAGCCCGGGACTAGCGGGTCTCAATGAGCAGTTCTTC. This gives the protein CASSPGLAGLNEQFF.

The CDR3 sequence: CASSVGGHTGEQYF. The CDR3 bases are TGTGCCAGCAGCGTAGGTGGCCACACGGGCGAGCAGTACTTC. The chain combines TRBV9 with TRBJ2-7; D is unclear. Per the germline V gene, CDR1 is SGDLS and CDR2 is YYNGEE. V was pared by 0 bases and J by 6 bases, with 13 bases between. The CDR3 loop spans 14 amino acids. Complete variable domain (other parts from reference TRBV9 and TRBJ2-7): DSGVTQTPKHLITATGQRVTLRCSPRSGDLSVYWYQQSLDQGLQFLIQYYNGEERAKGNILERFSAQQFPDLHSELNLSSLELGDSALYFCASSVGGHTGEQYFGPGTRLTVT.

The chain carries TRBV7-9 and TRBJ1-2, with a weak D call TRBD1 (5 bases). Per germline, CDR1 SEHNR and CDR2 FQNEAQ (reference sequence). Between the trimmed V and J ends, which lost 0 bases and 11 bases, there was a span of 16 bases. The CDR3 is 14 amino acids. CDR3 in amino acids: CASSLAWRGPGYTF. The CDR3 DNA sequence: TGTGCCAGCAGCTTAGCGTGGCGGGGACCCGGATACACCTTC.